These 30 T cell receptor beta chains came from one sample sequenced in a study of blood T cell repertoires in COVID-19. Repertoires were generated with immunoSEQ multiplex PCR, while TCRdb's copy carries only in-frame clones and drops some. Altogether around 130,000 clones are present, under 85% being singletons, with the ten largest covering approximately 20%. The sample was PBMCs or T cells enriched from blood (not recorded which). The source of these receptors is a man aged 30-40 years who had recovered from COVID-19.

This chain links TRBV6-5 with TRBJ2-2; D ambiguous. Looked up from germline, CDR1 is MNHEY and CDR2 is SVGAGI. V lost 6 bases, J lost 1 base, and 6 bases lay in between. The CDR3 is 13 amino acids. CDR3 in amino acids: CASSLRNTGELFF. The CDR3 DNA reads as TGTGCCAGCAGCCTCCGGAACACCGGGGAGCTGTTTTTT.

The chain recombines TRBV11-2 with TRBJ1-3, with D unresolved. CDR3 length: 15 amino acids. Germline-derived CDR1 and CDR2 are SGHAT and FQNNGV. The germline V and J ends were trimmed by 5 bases and 1 base, with 12 bases remaining between them. The CDR3 DNA sequence: TGTGCCAGCAGCGGAGCATTTGGTTCTGGAAACACCATATATTTT. It specifies CASSGAFGSGNTIYF.

The rearrangement uses TRBV3-1 (or the pseudogene TRBV3-2) and TRBJ2-5, with 7 bases fitting TRBD2. Germline V lookup: CDR1 LGHDT, CDR2 YNNKEL (reference sequence). V gave up 3 bases and J gave up 3 bases; unmatched junction bases: 7. The CDR3 runs 15 residues. The CDR3 sequence: CASSHPHRGEETQYF. The CDR3 nucleotides read TGTGCCAGCAGCCACCCCCATCGGGGGGAAGAGACCCAGTACTTC.

V is TRBV7-2 and J is TRBJ1-1, with 9 nucleotides matching TRBD1. The CDR3 has 14 residues. The V gene end was trimmed by 1 base and the J gene end by 10 bases; junction bases not matched to a gene: 7. CDR1 is SGHTA and CDR2 is FQGNSA in the germline V gene. This CDR3 reads CASSLDRGRLTAFF. The CDR3, as DNA: TGTGCCAGCAGCTTAGACAGGGGGCGATTGACAGCTTTCTTT.

About this clone: An end of the junction does not agree with germline; a read error may underlie this. This rearrangement joins TRBV2 to TRBJ2-4, with D perhaps TRBD1 (7 bases). The CDR3 loop spans 12 amino acids. Germline CDR1 SNHLY, CDR2 FYNNEI. The CDR3: CASSTTAGQFAF. Written as DNA, the CDR3 is TGTGCCAGCAGTACCACGGCGGGACAGTTCGCCTTC.

The genes are TRBV5-1 and TRBJ2-3, with D maybe TRBD2 (6 bases). The CDR3 consists of 11 residues. CDR1 is SGHRS, CDR2 YFSETQ, per germline. V lost 5 bases, J lost 8 bases, and 9 bases lay in between. CDR3 protein: CASRAGSTQYF. For the CDR3, the DNA is TGCGCCAGCAGGGCCGGGAGTACGCAGTATTTT.

The rearrangement uses TRBV7-2 and TRBJ2-5; 9 positions agree with TRBD2. V dropped 5 bases and J dropped 2; count of bases not matched to a gene: 3. The CDR3 consists of 14 residues. Germline V lookup: CDR1 SGHTA, CDR2 FQGNSA. CDR3 protein: CASSPSGVQETQYF. CDR3 DNA: TGTGCCAGCAGCCCTAGCGGGGTGCAAGAGACCCAGTACTTC.

This clone was observed a few times. The CDR3 loop is CASRTGSTGELFF. The CDR3 coding sequence is TGTGCCAGTCGGACAGGGAGCACCGGGGAGCTGTTTTTT. The V gene is TRBV19, the J gene TRBJ2-2; 8 bases match TRBD1. V lost 8 bases and J lost 4; bases outside the gene matches: 3. Germline assignment: CDR1 LNHDA and CDR2 SQIVND (reference sequence). The CDR3 has 13 amino acids.

Here the CDR3 DNA reads TGTGCCAGTATGAGAGGAGATACCGGGGAGCTGTTTTTT. Its protein is CASMRGDTGELFF. The chain recombines TRBV19 with TRBJ2-2; no firm D call. The V gene lost 7 bases and the J gene lost 5 bases, with 11 bases spanning the gap. CDR1 is LNHDA and CDR2 is SQIVND in the germline V gene (reference sequence). The CDR3 is 13 residues long.

The rearrangement joins TRBV19 to TRBJ2-5; TRBD2 agrees at 11 bases. Germline V gives CDR1 LNHDA, CDR2 SQIVND (reference sequence). The V segment lost 5 bases and the J segment 3 bases; nucleotides outside the gene matches: 8. This CDR3 has 16 residues. The CDR3 loop is CASSPGAGLAEETQYF. The CDR3, as DNA: TGTGCCAGTAGTCCGGGGGCGGGACTAGCGGAAGAGACCCAGTACTTC. The full variable domain, its missing parts supplied by reference TRBV19 and TRBJ2-5, is DGGITQSPKYLFRKEGQNVTLSCEQNLNHDAMYWYRQDPGQGLRLIYYSQIVNDFQKGDIAEGYSVSREKKESFPLTVTSAQKNPTAFYLCASSPGAGLAEETQYFGPGTRLLVL.

The chain combines TRBV2 with TRBJ2-1, with D possibly TRBD2 on 6 matching bases. CDR3 size: 13 residues. The ends were cut back, 5 bases at V and 7 bases at J, with 12 bases in the middle. Per the germline V gene, CDR1 is SNHLY and CDR2 is FYNNEI. Here the CDR3 DNA reads TGTGCCAGCAGTCTAGAGGAGGGGAATGAGCAGTTCTTC. It yields the protein CASSLEEGNEQFF.

The chain has TRBV30 and TRBJ1-1, with 11 nucleotides matching TRBD1. The CDR3 is 13 amino acids. Unmatched junction bases numbered 2, after V lost 5 bases and J lost 3 bases. The germline CDR1 and CDR2 sequences are GTSNPN and SVGIG (reference sequence). The CDR3 bases are TGTGCCTGGGGGACAGGGGGGGACACTGAAGCTTTCTTT. Translation: CAWGTGGDTEAFF.

The DNA for the CDR3 is TGTGCCAGCAGCTTGTGGGTGCGGGGTGGGACAGGTCACACAGATACGCAGTATTTT. It encodes CASSLWVRGGTGHTDTQYF. The chain couples TRBV7-3 to TRBJ2-3, with TRBD1 identical over 8 bases. The length of the CDR3 is 19 residues. The V and J ends lost 3 bases and 2 bases, in that order; junction bases with no gene match: 16. Germline CDR1 reads SGHTA; CDR2 reads FQGTGA.

Here the CDR3 DNA reads TGCGCCAGCAGCGAAGACAGAGGCTATGGCTACACCTTC. Its protein is CASSEDRGYGYTF. The chain joins TRBV10-1 to TRBJ1-2; perhaps TRBD1 as D (5 bases). There are 13 residues in the CDR3. The germline CDR1 and CDR2 sequences are WNHNN and SYGVQD (reference sequence). V lost 6 bases, J lost 4 bases, and 12 bases lay in between.

This clone was picked up one time. The rearrangement joins TRBV6-4 to TRBJ2-1; 8 bases line up with TRBD1. The length of the CDR3 is 15 residues. V trimming: 0 bases; J trimming: 5 bases; junction bases outside the gene matches: 3. CDR1 is MRHNA, CDR2 SNTAGT, per germline. Here the CDR3 reads CASSDSGQGHNEQFF. The CDR3, as DNA: TGTGCCAGCAGTGACTCCGGACAGGGCCACAATGAGCAGTTCTTC.

About this clone: Relative to the germline gene, one junction end is altered; a read error may explain this. The chain links TRBV20-1 to TRBJ1-5; the D is unclear. CDR3 size: 13 residues. The V gene's germline CDR1 is DFQATT and CDR2 SNEGSKA (reference sequence). The CDR3 region is CSASSGSDQPQHF. In nucleotides, the CDR3 is TGCAGTGCTAGTTCGGGTAGCGATCAGCCCCAGCATTTT.

This chain links TRBV30 with TRBJ2-7, with 7 positions matching TRBD2. This CDR3 is 13 amino acids long. Germline V gene sequence: CDR1 GTSNPN, CDR2 SVGIG (reference sequence). The ends lost 2 bases at V and 4 bases at J; junction bases unmatched: 5. Here the CDR3 DNA reads TGTGCCTGGAGTAAGAGCGGGAATTACGAGCAGTACTTC. As protein: CAWSKSGNYEQYF.

V gene TRBV19 combines with J gene TRBJ2-1; D unclear. Trimming removed 6 bases at V and 6 bases at J, with 9 bases between. This CDR3 is 12 amino acids long. Looked up from germline, CDR1 is LNHDA and CDR2 is SQIVND (reference sequence). The CDR3 spells CASSPAANEQFF. CDR3 nucleotide sequence: TGTGCCAGTAGCCCGGCGGCCAATGAGCAGTTCTTC.

This chain links TRBV6-5 with TRBJ2-3; 8 bases align to TRBD2. This CDR3 is built from 13 residues. Per germline, CDR1 MNHEY and CDR2 SVGAGI. V was clipped by 8 bases and J by 2 bases; unmatched bases: 3. The CDR3 loop is CASQRGITDTQYF. Here the CDR3 DNA reads TGTGCCAGCCAGCGGGGGATCACAGATACGCAGTATTTT.

This clone was recorded only once. The chain couples TRBV6-1 to TRBJ1-5; TRBD1 might be the D (6 bases). CDR3 size: 16 residues. From germline, CDR1 is MNHNS and CDR2 SASEGT. With 4 bases removed from V and 0 bases from J, the gap between germline ends came to 13 bases. The CDR3 reads CASSGGTFGSNQPQHF. CDR3 nucleotides: TGTGCCAGCAGTGGGGGGACATTTGGTAGCAATCAGCCCCAGCATTTT.

This clone came up a few times. The rearrangement uses TRBV5-1 and TRBJ2-7, with 8 bases matching TRBD2. Germline V gene sequence: CDR1 SGHRS, CDR2 YFSETQ. This CDR3 has 16 residues. The V segment lost 4 bases and the J segment 1 base; nucleotides outside the gene matches: 10. CDR3: CASSGGGLVASYEQYF. In nucleotides, the CDR3 is TGCGCCAGCAGCGGAGGGGGACTAGTGGCGTCCTACGAGCAGTACTTC. The whole variable domain, filled in from reference TRBV5-1 and TRBJ2-7, reads KAGVTQTPRYLIKTRGQQVTLSCSPISGHRSVSWYQQTPGQGLQFLFEYFSETQRNKGNFPGRFSGRQFSNSRSEMNVSTLELGDSALYLCASSGGGLVASYEQYFGPGTRLTVT.

The chain couples TRBV6-1 to TRBJ1-5, with D maybe TRBD1 (5 bases). The ends were cut back, 3 bases at V and 5 bases at J, with 26 bases in the middle. CDR1 is MNHNS and CDR2 is SASEGT in the germline V gene. The CDR3 consists of 19 residues. This CDR3 reads CASSEQLGRGYREDQPQHF. The CDR3 nucleotides read TGTGCCAGCAGTGAGCAACTCGGACGGGGGTATAGGGAGGATCAGCCCCAGCATTTT.

V usage is TRBV5-1 and J usage is TRBJ2-5; TRBD2 agrees at 11 bases. This CDR3 has 16 amino acids. Per the germline V gene, CDR1 is SGHRS and CDR2 is YFSETQ. V trimming: 0 bases; J trimming: 1 base; junction bases outside the gene matches: 2. CDR3 nucleotides: TGCGCCAGCAGCTTGGCGACTAGCGGGGCCCAAGAGACCCAGTACTTC. As protein: CASSLATSGAQETQYF.

V gene TRBV9 combines with J gene TRBJ1-2, with D unclear. The CDR3 totals 14 residues. Germline lookup yields CDR1 SGDLS and CDR2 YYNGEE. The V and J ends lost 0 bases and 2 bases respectively, with 8 bases between them. This CDR3 reads CASSVGSQNYGYTF. The CDR3 DNA sequence: TGTGCCAGCAGCGTAGGGTCACAAAACTATGGCTACACCTTC. The whole variable domain, filled in from reference TRBV9 and TRBJ1-2, reads DSGVTQTPKHLITATGQRVTLRCSPRSGDLSVYWYQQSLDQGLQFLIQYYNGEERAKGNILERFSAQQFPDLHSELNLSSLELGDSALYFCASSVGSQNYGYTFGSGTRLTVV.

The rearrangement uses TRBV7-2 and TRBJ1-1; weak D call: TRBD1 (6 bases). This CDR3 region has 14 residues. The germline CDR1 and CDR2 sequences are SGHTA and FQGNSA. V lost 1 base, J lost 1 base, and 7 bases lay in between. The CDR3 DNA is TGTGCCAGCAGCTTAGGAGGGGGGAACACTGAAGCTTTCTTT. This gives the protein CASSLGGGNTEAFF.

The table lists this clone with a few counts. The J gene is TRBJ1-6, the V gene TRBV2; D not certain. CDR1 SNHLY and CDR2 FYNNEI come from the germline V gene. Trimming took 4 bases from V and 7 from J, leaving 11 bases between them. There are 14 residues in the CDR3. The CDR3, as DNA: TGTGCCAGCAGTGGACATCAGGCGAATTCACCCCTCCACTTT. This translates into CASSGHQANSPLHF. The full variable domain, in which reference TRBV2 and TRBJ1-6 provide the parts outside the CDR3, is EPEVTQTPSHQVTQMGQEVILRCVPISNHLYFYWYRQILGQKVEFLVSFYNNEISEKSEIFDDQFSVERPDGSNFTLKIRSTKLEDSAMYFCASSGHQANSPLHFGNGTRLTVT.

The chain recombines TRBV7-3 with TRBJ2-7; D may be TRBD1 (7 bases). The CDR3 extends over 15 amino acids. Germline-derived CDR1 and CDR2 are SGHTA and FQGTGA. The V end was cut by 4 bases, the J end by 2 bases, with 15 bases between. Here the CDR3 reads CASSSQGGQAYEQYF. CDR3 bases: TGTGCCAGCAGCTCCCAGGGGGGACAAGCCTACGAGCAGTACTTC.

This clone came up once. The gene calls are TRBV9 and TRBJ1-1; no clear D. The CDR3 runs 13 residues. Germline V gene data show CDR1 as SGDLS and CDR2 as YYNGEE. Trimming left V 4 bases short and J 5 bases short, with 12 bases between. The CDR3 nucleotides read TGTGCCAGCAGCCAGGACTCTGGGACTGAAGCTTTCTTT. The encoded protein is CASSQDSGTEAFF.

This clone was seen a single time. The V and J genes are TRBV19 and TRBJ1-2, with D possibly TRBD1 on 5 matching bases. V gave up 4 bases and J gave up 7 bases, with 19 bases separating them. The CDR3 is 15 amino acids. CDR1 is LNHDA and CDR2 is SQIVND in the germline V gene (reference sequence). In nucleotides, the CDR3 is TGTGCCAGTAGTAGGTTCGACAGTATGCCGCGTGGCTACACCTTC. Its protein is CASSRFDSMPRGYTF.

This sequence joins TRBV5-1 and TRBJ2-2, with D possibly matching TRBD1 (6 bases). The CDR3 is made up of 16 amino acids. Germline CDR1 reads SGHRS; CDR2 reads YFSETQ. The V and J ends lost 0 bases and 1 base respectively, with 10 bases between them. CDR3 coding DNA: TGCGCCAGCAGCTTGGGAGGGACATTGAACACCGGGGAGCTGTTTTTT. Amino acid sequence: CASSLGGTLNTGELFF.